This entry features one T cell receptor beta chain sequence. The antigen it recognizes is unknown. The input lacks base qualities; no much larger clone sits a single base away. The treatment or condition label, read with the paper, signifies: some 19 received Ad26.COV2.S at low or high dose, single or two shots; five or six received placebo; per-sample allocation not given. For vaccine and placebo recipients, the sequenced repertoires came from samples collected on day 63 after the first injection. Cohort 1b enrolled fewer than 30 adults aged 18-55 years at a single site in Boston, USA, between 29 July and 7 August 2020. Ad26.COV2.S was a replication-incompetent adenovirus type 26 vector expressing a prefusion-stabilized SARS-CoV-2 spike protein from the original Wuhan strain. The immunoSEQ Assay was the method used to sequence TCRbeta CDR3 regions. After extraction, genomic DNA underwent amplification by bias-controlled multiplex PCR, followed by high-throughput sequencing. On the study's bioinformatics: To quantify the absolute abundance of every unique TCRbeta CDR3 region, sequences were collapsed and filtered. T cell fraction was estimated by normalization of TCRbeta template counts to usable DNA, with usable DNA being measured through amplification of reference genes present in all nucleated cells. Repertoire TCRs were annotated as SARS-CoV-2-specific when V gene, CDR3 amino acid sequence and J gene were exactly matched to a known reactive TCR set. The reference SARS-CoV-2 TCR set came from MIRA and was filtered for enrichment in COVID-19-positive ImmuneCODE repertoires, removing public or cross-reactive TCRs. Drawing on the MIRA antigens, annotated TCRs were analysed further at the level of specific ORF or position within ORF. Breadth was defined as the number of annotated unique rearrangements divided by the total number of unique productive rearrangements, and depth was defined as the summed frequency of the annotated unique rearrangements. Two-sided Wilcoxon rank-sum tests were applied when comparing TCR breadth between groups. Not all clones reach the TCRdb copy of this immuneACCESS table, which keeps in-frame sequences only. Checked studies attribute under half of the gap to unresolved V genes and leave the rest unexplained. V and J calls plus clone size are reproduced from that table; the DNA served to infer D and trimming. The sample data list some 340,000 clones, and 85% of these were observed just once. 2% to 2.5% of the sample belongs to the ten largest clones.

The cysteine opens and the phenylalanine closes a CDR3 of 13 amino acids. Of the read, only the CDR3 DNA is kept; its 39 bases are in frame from base 1. V gives up 5 bases and J gives up 11 bases, and the segment between their germline ends measures 18 bases. Looking up the germline V gene (reference sequence) yields CDR1 SEHNR and CDR2 FQNEAQ. The data stem from a study of Ad26.COV2.S vaccination and SARS-CoV-2 variants (dated by TCRdb to the early 2020s). For context, the study as a whole: Vaccine-arm donors were drawn from COV1001, a multicentre, randomized, double-blind, placebo-controlled phase I-IIa trial of Ad26.COV2.S in healthy adults. Ad26.COV2.S was given intramuscularly at 5x10^10 or 1x10^11 viral particles, as a single shot or as two shots 56 days apart. Sequencing of the TCRbeta repertoire served to evaluate the specificity and breadth of SARS-CoV-2-reactive T cell receptors following Ad26.COV2.S vaccination. A total of 32 samples were included in the TCR-sequenced set, comprising some 20 Ad26.COV2.S vaccine recipients, 5 placebo recipients and 8 SARS-CoV-2 convalescent individuals. Trial participants were randomized into five groups of five: low-dose or high-dose Ad26.COV2.S given once or twice, or placebo on both occasions. Investigators did not know the trial group allocation while performing experiments and assessing outcomes. What the authors observed across the whole study: Non-spike TCR breadth was comparable between vaccine and placebo recipients, consistent with the vaccine containing only spike. Higher spike-specific TCR breadth was observed in Ad26.COV2.S recipients than in placebo recipients (P = 0.0014). After vaccination, substantial breadth of spike-specific CD8+ and CD4+ T cell responses was reported. It was noted by the authors that total T cell responses may have been underestimated by the TCR breadth and depth analyses. The study was not powered to compare responses between vaccine doses or regimens.

This TCR derives from a person between 18 and 60 years old who received the Ad26.COV2.S COVID-19 vaccine or a placebo. The sequencing here drew on peripheral blood, taken in a trial of Ad26.COV2.S vaccine versus placebo. This receptor chain uses TRBV7-9 and TRBJ1-1; the best D guess is TRBD1, with 5 bases matching. The CDR3 reads as follows: CASSRAAPGGAFF. The DNA sequence is TGTGCCAGCAGCCGAGCGGCACCTGGGGGGGCTTTCTTT.